This T cell receptor (beta chain) stems from a study of shared clonotypes between healthy human individuals. Here immunoSEQ multiplex PCR was the method, and the copy in TCRdb shows in-frame clones only, minus some. Found here are approximately 980,000 clones, approximately 80% of them singletons; the top ten hold over 1.3%. This clone was observed at least ten times. V was trimmed by 3 bases and J by 0 bases, leaving 18 bases between them. The CDR3 extends over 17 amino acids. CDR1 is MDHEN, CDR2 SYDVKM, per germline. V gene TRBV28 combines with J gene TRBJ2-7; D call uncertain. The TCR was taken from a man aged 18 to 30 in good health. Sample: memory CD4+ T cells sorted from blood. Subset noted: CD45RA-negative fraction. CDR3 loop: CASSLGWVVIGSYEQYF. CDR3 DNA sequence: TGTGCCAGCAGTTTGGGCTGGGTCGTGATCGGCTCCTACGAGCAGTACTTC.